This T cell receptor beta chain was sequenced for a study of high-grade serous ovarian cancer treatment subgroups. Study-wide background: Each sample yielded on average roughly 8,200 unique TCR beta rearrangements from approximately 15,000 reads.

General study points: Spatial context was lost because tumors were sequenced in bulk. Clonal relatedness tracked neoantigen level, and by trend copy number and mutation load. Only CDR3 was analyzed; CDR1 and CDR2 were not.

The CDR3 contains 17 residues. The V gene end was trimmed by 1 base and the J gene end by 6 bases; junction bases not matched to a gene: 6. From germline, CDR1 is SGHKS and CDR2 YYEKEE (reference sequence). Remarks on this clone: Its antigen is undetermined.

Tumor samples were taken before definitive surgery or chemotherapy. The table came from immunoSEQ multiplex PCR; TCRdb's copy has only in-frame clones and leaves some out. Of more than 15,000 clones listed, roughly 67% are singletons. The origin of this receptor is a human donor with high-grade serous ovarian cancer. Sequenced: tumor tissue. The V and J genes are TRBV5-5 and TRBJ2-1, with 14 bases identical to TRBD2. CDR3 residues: CASSLYPGLAGANEQFF. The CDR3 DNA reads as TGTGCCAGCAGCTTGTATCCGGGACTAGCGGGGGCCAATGAGCAGTTCTTC.